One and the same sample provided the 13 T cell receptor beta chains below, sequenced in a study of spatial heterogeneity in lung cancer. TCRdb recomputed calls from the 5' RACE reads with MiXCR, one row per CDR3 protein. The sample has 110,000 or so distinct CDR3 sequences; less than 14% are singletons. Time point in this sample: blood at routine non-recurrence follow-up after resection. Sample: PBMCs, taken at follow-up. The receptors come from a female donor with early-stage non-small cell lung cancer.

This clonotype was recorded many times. CDR3 residues: CASKDRKNIQYF. The CDR3 bases are TGTGCCAGCAAGGACCGAAAAAACATTCAGTACTTC. The chain employs TRBV3-1 and TRBJ2-4, with D hard to call. This CDR3 has 12 amino acids. The V end lost 7 bases, the J end lost 4 bases, and 8 bases lay between the germline ends. Germline lookup yields CDR1 LGHDT and CDR2 YNNKEL (reference sequence).

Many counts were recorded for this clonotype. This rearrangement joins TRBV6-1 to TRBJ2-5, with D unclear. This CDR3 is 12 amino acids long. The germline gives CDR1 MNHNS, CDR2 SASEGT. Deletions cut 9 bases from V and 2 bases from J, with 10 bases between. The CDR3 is CASGSSQETQYF. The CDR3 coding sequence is TGTGCCAGTGGTTCGTCTCAAGAGACCCAGTACTTC.

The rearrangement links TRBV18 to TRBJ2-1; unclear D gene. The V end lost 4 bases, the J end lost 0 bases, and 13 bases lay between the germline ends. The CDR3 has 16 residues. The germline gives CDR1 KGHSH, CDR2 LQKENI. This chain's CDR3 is CASSLQELSSYNEQFF. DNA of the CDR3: TGTGCCAGCTCACTTCAGGAGCTAAGCTCCTACAATGAGCAGTTCTTC.

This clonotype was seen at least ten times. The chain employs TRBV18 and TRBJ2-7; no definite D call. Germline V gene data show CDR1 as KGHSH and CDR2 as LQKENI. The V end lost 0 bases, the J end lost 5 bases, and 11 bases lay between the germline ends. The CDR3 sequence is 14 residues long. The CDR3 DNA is TGTGCCAGCTCACCACCGTCACTATCCCACGAGCAGTACTTC. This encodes CASSPPSLSHEQYF. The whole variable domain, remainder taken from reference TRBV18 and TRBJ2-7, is NAGVMQNPRHLVRRRGQEARLRCSPMKGHSHVYWYRQLPEEGLKFMVYLQKENIIDESGMPKERFSAEFPKEGPSILRIQQVVRGDSAAYFCASSPPSLSHEQYFGPGTRLTVT.

The CDR3 spells CASSWTGTSGSSYNEQFF. DNA for the CDR3: TGTGCCAGCAGTTGGACCGGGACTAGCGGGAGTTCCTACAATGAGCAGTTCTTC. This chain joins TRBV6-5 and TRBJ2-1; 14 bases agree with TRBD2. Germline CDR1 and CDR2: MNHEY and SVGAGI. Trimming at V came to 4 bases and at J to 1 base, leaving 6 bases not matched to a gene. The CDR3 loop spans 18 amino acids.

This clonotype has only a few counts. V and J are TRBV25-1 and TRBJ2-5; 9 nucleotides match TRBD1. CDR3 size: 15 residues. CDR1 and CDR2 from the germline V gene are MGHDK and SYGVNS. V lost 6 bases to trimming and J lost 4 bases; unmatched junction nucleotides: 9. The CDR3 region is CASRDDRGSGETQYF. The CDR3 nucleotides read TGTGCCAGCAGAGATGACAGGGGGTCGGGAGAGACCCAGTACTTC.

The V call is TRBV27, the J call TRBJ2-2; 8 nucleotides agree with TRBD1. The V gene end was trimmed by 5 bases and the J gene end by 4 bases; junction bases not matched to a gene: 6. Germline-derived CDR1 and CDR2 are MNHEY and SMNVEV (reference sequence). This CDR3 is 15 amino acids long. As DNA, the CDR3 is TGTGCCAGCAGTAGGACAGGGAGTGGCACCGGGGAGCTGTTTTTT. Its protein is CASSRTGSGTGELFF.

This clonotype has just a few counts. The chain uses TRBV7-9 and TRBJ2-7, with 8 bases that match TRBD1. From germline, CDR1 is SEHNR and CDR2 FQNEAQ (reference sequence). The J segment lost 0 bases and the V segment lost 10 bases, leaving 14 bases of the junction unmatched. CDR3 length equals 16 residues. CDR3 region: CATLGRTGTSSYEQYF. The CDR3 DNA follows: TGTGCCACTCTCGGCCGGACAGGGACGAGCTCCTACGAGCAGTACTTC.

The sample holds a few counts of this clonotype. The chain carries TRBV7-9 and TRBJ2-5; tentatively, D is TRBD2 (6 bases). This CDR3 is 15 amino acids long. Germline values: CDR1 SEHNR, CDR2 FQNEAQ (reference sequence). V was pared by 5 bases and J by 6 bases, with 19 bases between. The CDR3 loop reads CASSLGGTEGKTQYF. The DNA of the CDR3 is TGTGCCAGCAGCCTAGGAGGGACGGAGGGGAAGACCCAGTACTTC.

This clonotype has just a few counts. CDR3 loop: CASSFTSGGTYEQYF. CDR3 nucleotide sequence: TGCGCCAGCAGCTTTACTAGCGGGGGAACCTACGAGCAGTACTTC. The chain carries TRBV5-1 and TRBJ2-7; 11 nucleotides line up with TRBD2. Germline values: CDR1 SGHRS, CDR2 YFSETQ. CDR3 length: 15 amino acids. V trimming: 2 bases; J trimming: 2 bases; junction bases outside the gene matches: 3. Full variable domain (outside the CDR3, taken from reference TRBV5-1 and TRBJ2-7): KAGVTQTPRYLIKTRGQQVTLSCSPISGHRSVSWYQQTPGQGLQFLFEYFSETQRNKGNFPGRFSGRQFSNSRSEMNVSTLELGDSALYLCASSFTSGGTYEQYFGPGTRLTVT.

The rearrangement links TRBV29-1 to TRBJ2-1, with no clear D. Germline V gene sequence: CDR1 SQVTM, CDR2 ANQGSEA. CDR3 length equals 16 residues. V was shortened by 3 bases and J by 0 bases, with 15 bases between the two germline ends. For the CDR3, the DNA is TGCAGCGTTGATCCGGGTTCCTTTAGCTCCTACAATGAGCAGTTCTTC. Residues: CSVDPGSFSSYNEQFF.

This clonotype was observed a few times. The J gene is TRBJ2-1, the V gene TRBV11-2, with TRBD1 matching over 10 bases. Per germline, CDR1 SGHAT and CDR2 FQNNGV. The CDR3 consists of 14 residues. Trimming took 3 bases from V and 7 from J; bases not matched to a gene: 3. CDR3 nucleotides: TGTGCCAGCAGCTTGGAGGACAGGGGGAATGAGCAGTTCTTC. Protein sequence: CASSLEDRGNEQFF.

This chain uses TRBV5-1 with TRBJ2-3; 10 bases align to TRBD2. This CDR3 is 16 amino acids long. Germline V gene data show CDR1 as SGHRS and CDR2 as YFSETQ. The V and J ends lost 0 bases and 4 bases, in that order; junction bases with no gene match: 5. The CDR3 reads CASSLGASGSSDTQYF. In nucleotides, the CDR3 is TGCGCCAGCAGCTTGGGCGCTAGCGGGAGCTCAGATACGCAGTATTTT.